This T cell receptor beta chain was recovered during a study of T-cell reconstitution after alpha-beta-depleted transplantation in children. Using unique molecular identifiers, the investigators prepared the TCRbeta library. TCRdb re-derived calls from the PCR reads in MiXCR, one entry per CDR3 protein. The table has some 400,000 distinct CDR3 sequences, about a fifth seen once. V was trimmed by 0 bases and J by 4 bases, leaving 6 bases between them. In germline, CDR1 is SGHVS, CDR2 FNYEAQ. This CDR3 contains 13 residues. This clonotype was seen a few times. The sample consisted of PBMCs from the stem cell graft donor, taken from the stem cell graft. V gene TRBV7-6 combines with J gene TRBJ1-1; D remains ambiguous. The origin of this receptor is a human donor who donated a stem cell graft to a child with acute myeloid leukemia. The CDR3 loop reads CASSLAVRTEAFF. The CDR3 nucleotides are TGTGCCAGCAGCTTAGCGGTGCGCACTGAAGCTTTCTTT. The variable domain in full, with the rest retrieved from reference TRBV7-6 and TRBJ1-1, is GAGVSQSPRYKVTKRGQDVALRCDPISGHVSLYWYRQALGQGPEFLTYFNYEAQQDKSGLPNDRFSAERPEGSISTLTIQRTEQRDSAMYRCASSLAVRTEAFFGQGTRLTVV.